This T cell receptor (beta chain) appears in the sequencing data of a study of CD8+ T cells in alopecia areata. CDR1 is SNHLY and CDR2 is FYNNEI in the germline V gene. J lost 2 bases, V lost 5 bases, and 1 base had no gene match. The CDR3 has 13 amino acids. PBMCs, the starting material, were the source of sorted CD4+ and CD8+ T cells. Study-wide results and limits: Sharing of TCRs across patients appeared less clear than in mice, possibly for HLA-related reasons.

This clone was counted between two and nine times. Its antigen is not identified. RNA extraction was followed by reverse transcription into cDNA, which acted as the sequencing template. The protocol was immunoSEQ multiplex PCR, while the TCRdb copy is restricted to in-frame clones and leaves out a portion. The sample has around 120,000 clones, roughly two fifths seen once. The sequencing sample was made of CD4+ T cells sorted from blood. The V gene is TRBV2, the J gene TRBJ2-3; 7 bases align to TRBD2. This receptor was obtained from a human donor with alopecia areata. CDR3 loop: CASSRDYTDTQYF. The CDR3 nucleotides are TGTGCCAGCAGTAGGGACTACACAGATACGCAGTATTTT.